The rows below give T cell receptor beta chains drawn from one sample of a study of control samples from healthy donors and cancer patients. Here immunoSEQ multiplex PCR was the method, and the copy in TCRdb shows in-frame clones only, minus some. The sample lists tens of thousands of clones; approximately 84% were seen once. The sample comprised PBMCs. The receptors stem from a man in his 70s with lung cancer. Each CDR3 is given with its conserved first and last residue. The order of the fields is D gene, V gene, clone size, J gene, CDR3 protein, CDR3 DNA. D genes are given only for firm matches. A row's size may be missing; if present it is once, few, many or a size class.

.	TRBV6-1	.	TRBJ1-5	CASSEAQRGQPQHF	TGTGCCAGCAGTGAAGCGCAGAGGGGACAGCCCCAGCATTTT
.	TRBV2	.	TRBJ2-1	CASKWEGAYNEQFF	TGTGCCAGCAAGTGGGAGGGGGCCTACAATGAGCAGTTCTTC
.	TRBV5-4	.	TRBJ2-3	CASSLPVDTQYF	TGTGCCAGCAGCTTACCGGTTGATACGCAGTATTTT
.	TRBV11-2	.	TRBJ1-2	CASTRGGADGYGYTF	TGTGCCAGCACTAGAGGGGGGGCGGACGGCTATGGCTACACCTTC
TRBD2	TRBV11-2	.	TRBJ2-3	CASSVDRGDTDTQYF	TGTGCCAGCAGCGTAGATCGGGGGGATACAGATACGCAGTATTTT
TRBD1	TRBV7-9	.	TRBJ2-1	CASSLALQGSLYNEQFF	TGTGCCAGCAGCTTAGCCCTACAGGGGAGTCTATACAATGAGCAGTTCTTC
TRBD2	TRBV2	.	TRBJ2-1	CASSVSSGPNNEQFF	TGTGCCAGCAGTGTGTCTAGCGGGCCGAACAATGAGCAGTTCTTC
TRBD1	TRBV5-6	once	TRBJ1-1	CASSLDPRGGTEAFF	TGTGCCAGCAGTCTGGACCCCAGGGGGGGCACTGAAGCTTTCTTT
.	TRBV7-2	.	TRBJ2-1	CASSLDLSAYNEQFF	TGTGCCAGCAGCTTAGACCTATCGGCCTACAATGAGCAGTTCTTC
.	TRBV6-5	.	TRBJ1-1	CASTFGLEDFF	TGTGCCAGCACCTTCGGCCTCGAGGATTTCTTT
.	TRBV5-8	.	TRBJ1-2	CASSLVGREVGYTF	TGTGCCAGCAGCCTGGTTGGCAGGGAAGTTGGCTACACCTTC
.	TRBV21-1	.	TRBJ1-5	CASSKGEGTRVSSNQPQHF	TGTGCCAGCAGCAAAGGGGAGGGGACCAGGGTAAGTAGCAATCAGCCCCAGCATTTT
.	TRBV19	.	TRBJ2-7	CASSDSSVALYEQYF	TGTGCCAGTAGTGACTCGAGCGTAGCCCTCTACGAGCAGTACTTC
.	TRBV4-3	.	TRBJ1-6	CASSQDQGGKSPLHF	TGCGCCAGCAGCCAAGATCAGGGAGGGAAATCACCCCTCCACTTT
TRBD2	TRBV24-1	.	TRBJ2-1	CATSDLSGGARNEQFF	TGTGCCACCAGTGATCTTAGCGGGGGGGCGCGCAATGAGCAGTTCTTC
.	TRBV19	.	TRBJ2-3	CASSPDRDTYGTDTQYF	TGTGCCAGTAGTCCTGACCGGGACACATACGGCACAGATACGCAGTATTTT
TRBD1	TRBV27	.	TRBJ2-7	CASSLLAGGYEQYF	TGTGCCAGCAGTTTGTTGGCAGGGGGATACGAGCAGTACTTC
TRBD1	TRBV18	few	TRBJ1-2	CASSPPMGQGAYGYTF	TGTGCCAGCTCACCACCGATGGGACAGGGGGCTTATGGCTACACCTTC
.	TRBV6-4	once	TRBJ1-2	CASSVELNYGYTF	TGTGCCAGCAGTGTGGAACTTAACTATGGCTACACCTTC
TRBD2	TRBV18	.	TRBJ2-3	CASSPSVGGGTDTQYF	TGTGCCAGCTCACCGTCGGTCGGGGGGGGAACAGATACGCAGTATTTT
TRBD1	TRBV28	.	TRBJ1-5	CASSPTSGQGGQPQHF	TGTGCCAGCAGTCCCACCTCGGGACAGGGGGGACAGCCCCAGCATTTT
.	TRBV9	.	TRBJ1-2	CASTNRVGYTF	TGTGCCAGCACCAACAGGGTTGGCTACACCTTC